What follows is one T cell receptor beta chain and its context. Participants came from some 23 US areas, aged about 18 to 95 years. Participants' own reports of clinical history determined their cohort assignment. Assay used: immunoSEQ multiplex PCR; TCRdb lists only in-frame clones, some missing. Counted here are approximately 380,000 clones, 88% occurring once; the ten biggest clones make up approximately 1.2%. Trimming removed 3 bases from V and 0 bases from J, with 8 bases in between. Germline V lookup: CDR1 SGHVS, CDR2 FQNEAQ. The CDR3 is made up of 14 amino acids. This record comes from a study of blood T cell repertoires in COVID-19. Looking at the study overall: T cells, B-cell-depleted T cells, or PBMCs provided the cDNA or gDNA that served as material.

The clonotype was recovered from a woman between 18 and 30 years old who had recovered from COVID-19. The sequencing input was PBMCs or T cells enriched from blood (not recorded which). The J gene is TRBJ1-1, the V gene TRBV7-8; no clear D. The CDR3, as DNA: TGTGCCAGCAGCTTCAGCGAAATGAACACTGAAGCTTTCTTT. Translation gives CASSFSEMNTEAFF. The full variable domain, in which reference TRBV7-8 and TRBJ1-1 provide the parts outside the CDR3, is GAGVSQSPRYKVAKRGQDVALRCDPISGHVSLFWYQQALGQGPEFLTYFQNEAQLDKSGLPSDRFFAERPEGSVSTLKIQRTQQEDSAVYLCASSFSEMNTEAFFGQGTRLTVV.